This TCR beta chain was found in a study of blood T cell repertoires in COVID-19 (dated by TCRdb to 2018 to 2021). Broadly, across the study: Samples covering the acute and convalescent phases of COVID-19 were provided by collaborators in the United States, Italy and Spain. The material from the prospective study consisted of cDNA or gDNA derived from T cells, B-cell-depleted T cells, or PBMCs. Where HLA class I and class II types were available, the types were taken from metadata supplied by the sample provider, not from assay-based typing. Deeply sampled blood TCRbeta repertoires from subjects exposed to, actively infected with, or recovered from COVID-19 were included in the dataset. Samples were obtained from the ongoing ImmuneRACE study (first 160 participants) and from some 1,300 subjects provided by 6 global collaborators. The sample metadata nearly always contained a de-identified subject ID, COVID-19 status, age in years and sex. The repertoires were released in a freely available public database intended as a resource for research on the immune response to SARS-CoV-2. Beyond this particular receptor, the publication reports: Clinical and demographic metadata were provided uncurated, with the amount varying by source and participant.

Whole blood was collected in K2EDTA tubes by collaborating institutions according to the institutions' own protocols. For TCRbeta analysis, collaborators shipped samples as frozen whole blood, isolated PBMCs, or DNA extracted from either of those sample types. TCRbeta CDR3 regions were amplified from genomic DNA using the immunoSEQ Assay, a bias-controlled multiplex PCR. Processing in the source paper ran as follows. Within the assay, amplification of reference gene primers was used to estimate how many nucleated cells each sample contained. To quantify the absolute abundance of each unique TCRbeta CDR3 rearrangement, sequence reads were collapsed and filtered. For each sample, productive Simpson clonality was calculated by taking the square root of Simpson's diversity index across productive rearrangements. TCRdb limited this immuneACCESS table to in-frame rearrangements with V and J called. A share of clones is missing; checked studies link under half to unresolved V genes, and the rest is unexplained. D and trimming come from the DNA, and the V and J calls and clone size come from that table. Within this sample are under 100,000 clones, with around 87% of them counted one time only. The ten most abundant clones make up 17% of the sample.

CDR1 LNHDA and CDR2 SQIVND were looked up in the germline V gene (reference sequence). The CDR3 covers 14 residues, taking in both the cysteine and the phenylalanine. Just the 42-base CDR3 DNA is kept, in frame starting at base 1. V and J are truncated by 6 bases and 5 bases respectively, leaving an intervening sequence of 16 bases. Details on this clone: What this receptor recognizes is not known. Per-base qualities were not stored, and no clone one base away is much larger.

The sequencing sample was made of peripheral blood. The V and J genes are TRBV19 and TRBJ1-1, and possibly TRBD1, on 5 matching bases. The sequence derives from a human donor in a cohort sampled during active COVID-19. The CDR3 reads CASRPGRGGTEAFF. The sequenced DNA: TGTGCCAGTAGACCCGGCCGTGGGGGGACTGAAGCTTTCTTT. Full variable domain (CDR3 extended with the reference TRBV19 and TRBJ1-1 proteins): DGGITQSPKYLFRKEGQNVTLSCEQNLNHDAMYWYRQDPGQGLRLIYYSQIVNDFQKGDIAEGYSVSREKKESFPLTVTSAQKNPTAFYLCASRPGRGGTEAFFGQGTRLTVV.